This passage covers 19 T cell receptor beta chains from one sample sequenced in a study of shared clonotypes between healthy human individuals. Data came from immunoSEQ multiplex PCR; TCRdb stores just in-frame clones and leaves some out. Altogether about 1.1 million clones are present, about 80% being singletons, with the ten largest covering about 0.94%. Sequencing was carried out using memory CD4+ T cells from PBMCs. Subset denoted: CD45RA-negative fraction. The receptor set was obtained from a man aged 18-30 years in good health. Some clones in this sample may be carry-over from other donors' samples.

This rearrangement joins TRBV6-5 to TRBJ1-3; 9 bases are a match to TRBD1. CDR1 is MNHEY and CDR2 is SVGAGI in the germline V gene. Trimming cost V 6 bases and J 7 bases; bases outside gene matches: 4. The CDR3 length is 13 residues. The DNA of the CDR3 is TGTGCCAGCAGCCCCACAGGGGGCAACACCATATATTTT. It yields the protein CASSPTGGNTIYF.

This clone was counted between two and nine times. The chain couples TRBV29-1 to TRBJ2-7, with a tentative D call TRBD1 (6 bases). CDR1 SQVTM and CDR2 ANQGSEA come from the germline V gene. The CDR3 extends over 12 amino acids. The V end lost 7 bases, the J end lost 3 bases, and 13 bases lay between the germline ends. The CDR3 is CSAEQGSYEQYF. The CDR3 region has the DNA TGCAGCGCGGAACAGGGTAGCTACGAGCAGTACTTC.

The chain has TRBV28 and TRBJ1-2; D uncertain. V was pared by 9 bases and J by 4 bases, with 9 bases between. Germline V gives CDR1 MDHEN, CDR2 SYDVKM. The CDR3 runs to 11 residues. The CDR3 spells CASGVGYGYTF. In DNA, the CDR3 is TGTGCCAGTGGGGTAGGCTATGGCTACACCTTC.

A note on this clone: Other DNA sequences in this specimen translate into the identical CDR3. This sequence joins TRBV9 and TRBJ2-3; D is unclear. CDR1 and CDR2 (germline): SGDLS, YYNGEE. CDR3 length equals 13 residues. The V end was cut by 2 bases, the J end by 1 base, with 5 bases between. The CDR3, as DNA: TGTGCCAGCAGCGTCCTGGGCACAGATACGCAGTATTTT. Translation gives CASSVLGTDTQYF.

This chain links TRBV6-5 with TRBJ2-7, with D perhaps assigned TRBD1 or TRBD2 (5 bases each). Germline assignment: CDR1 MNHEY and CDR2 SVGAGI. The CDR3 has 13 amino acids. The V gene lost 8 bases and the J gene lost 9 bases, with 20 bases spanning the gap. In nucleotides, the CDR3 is TGTGCCAGCGGTGGGACCCGCGAGTTTGGGCAGTACTTC. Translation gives CASGGTREFGQYF.

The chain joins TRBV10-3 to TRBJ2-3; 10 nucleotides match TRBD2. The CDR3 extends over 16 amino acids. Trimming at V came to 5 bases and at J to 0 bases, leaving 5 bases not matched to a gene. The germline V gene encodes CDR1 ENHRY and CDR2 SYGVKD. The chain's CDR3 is CAISKRLAGSTDTQYF. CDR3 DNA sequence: TGTGCCATCAGTAAGAGACTAGCGGGTAGCACAGATACGCAGTATTTT.

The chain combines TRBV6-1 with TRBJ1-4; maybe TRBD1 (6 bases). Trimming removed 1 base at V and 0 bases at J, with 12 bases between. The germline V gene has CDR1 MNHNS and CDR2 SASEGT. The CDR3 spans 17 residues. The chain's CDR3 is CASSEEGGAATNEKLFF. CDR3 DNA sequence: TGTGCCAGCAGTGAAGAGGGGGGGGCTGCAACTAATGAAAAACTGTTTTTT.

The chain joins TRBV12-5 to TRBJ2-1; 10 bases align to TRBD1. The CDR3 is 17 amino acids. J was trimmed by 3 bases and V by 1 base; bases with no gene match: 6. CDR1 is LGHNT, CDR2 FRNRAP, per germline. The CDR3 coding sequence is TGTGCTAGTGGTTTGGCCCAGGGACAGGGGTACTACAATGAGCAGTTCTTC. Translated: CASGLAQGQGYYNEQFF.

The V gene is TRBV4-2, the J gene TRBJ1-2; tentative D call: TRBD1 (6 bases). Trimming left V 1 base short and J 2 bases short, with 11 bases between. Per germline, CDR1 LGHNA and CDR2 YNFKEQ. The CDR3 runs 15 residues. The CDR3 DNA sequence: TGTGCCAGCAGCCAAGTAGGGACAACCAACTATGGCTACACCTTC. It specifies CASSQVGTTNYGYTF.

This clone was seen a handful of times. The CDR3 protein is CASSGTGDYYGYTF. CDR3 coding DNA: TGTGCCAGCTCTGGGACAGGGGACTACTATGGCTACACCTTC. The gene calls are TRBV18 and TRBJ1-2, with TRBD1 matching over 10 bases. Germline V gives CDR1 KGHSH, CDR2 LQKENI. The junction had 4 bases not matched to a gene; V was cut back by 6 bases and J by 3 bases. The CDR3 covers 14 residues.

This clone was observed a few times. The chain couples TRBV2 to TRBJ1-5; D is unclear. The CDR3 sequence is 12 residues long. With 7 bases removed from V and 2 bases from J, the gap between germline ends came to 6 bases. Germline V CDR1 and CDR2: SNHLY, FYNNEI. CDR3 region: CASTQRNQPQHF. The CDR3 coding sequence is TGTGCCAGCACGCAGCGCAATCAGCCCCAGCATTTT.

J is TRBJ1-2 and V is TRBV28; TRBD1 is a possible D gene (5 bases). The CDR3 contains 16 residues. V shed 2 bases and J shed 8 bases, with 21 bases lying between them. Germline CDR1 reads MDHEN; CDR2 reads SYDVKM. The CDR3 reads CASSLAPRLGAWGYTF. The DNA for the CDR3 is TGTGCCAGCAGTTTAGCCCCGAGGCTCGGGGCGTGGGGCTACACCTTC.

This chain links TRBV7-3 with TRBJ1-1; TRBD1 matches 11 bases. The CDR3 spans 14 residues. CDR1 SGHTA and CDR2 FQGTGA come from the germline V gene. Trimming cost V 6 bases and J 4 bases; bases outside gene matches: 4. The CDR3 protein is CASRQGTGGTEAFF. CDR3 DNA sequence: TGTGCCAGCAGGCAGGGGACAGGGGGCACTGAAGCTTTCTTT.

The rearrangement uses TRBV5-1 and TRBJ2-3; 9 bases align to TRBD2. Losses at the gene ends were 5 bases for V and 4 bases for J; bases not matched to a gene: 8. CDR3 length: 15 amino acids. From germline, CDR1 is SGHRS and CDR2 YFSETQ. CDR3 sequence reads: CASRWREGPPDTQYF. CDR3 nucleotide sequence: TGCGCCAGCAGATGGCGGGAGGGCCCCCCAGATACGCAGTATTTT.

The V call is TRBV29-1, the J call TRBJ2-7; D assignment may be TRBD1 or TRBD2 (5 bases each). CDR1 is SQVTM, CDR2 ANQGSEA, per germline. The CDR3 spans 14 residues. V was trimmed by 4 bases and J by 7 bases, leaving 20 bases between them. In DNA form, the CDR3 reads TGCAGCGTTGTCGTGACTTTGGGGGTGAGGGAGCAGTACTTC. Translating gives CSVVVTLGVREQYF.

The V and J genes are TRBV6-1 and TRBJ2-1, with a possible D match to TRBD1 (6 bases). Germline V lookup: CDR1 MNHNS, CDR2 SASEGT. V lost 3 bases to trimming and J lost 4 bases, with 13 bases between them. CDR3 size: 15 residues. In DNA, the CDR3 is TGTGCCAGCAGTGAGCGACAGGCCCATTACAATGAGCAGTTCTTC. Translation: CASSERQAHYNEQFF.

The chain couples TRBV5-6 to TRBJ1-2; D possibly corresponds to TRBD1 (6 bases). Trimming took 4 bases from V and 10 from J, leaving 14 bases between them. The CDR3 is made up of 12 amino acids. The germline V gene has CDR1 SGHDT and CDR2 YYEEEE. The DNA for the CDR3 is TGTGCCAGCAGCAAGAACAGGGCGACCTACACCTTC. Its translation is CASSKNRATYTF.

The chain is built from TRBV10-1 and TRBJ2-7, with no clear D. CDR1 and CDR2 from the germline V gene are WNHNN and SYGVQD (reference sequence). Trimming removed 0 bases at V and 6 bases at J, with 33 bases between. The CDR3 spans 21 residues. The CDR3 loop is CASSESLEVDPTSFGLGEQYF. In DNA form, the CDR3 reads TGCGCCAGCAGTGAGTCTCTGGAAGTCGACCCTACCAGTTTCGGTTTGGGCGAGCAGTACTTC.

In DNA, the CDR3 is TGTGCCAGCACCCGGACAGGGGCGGTGGGCTACACCTTC. Its protein is CASTRTGAVGYTF. This chain links TRBV2 with TRBJ1-2; 9 nucleotides align to TRBD1. The CDR3 has 13 amino acids. The germline V gene encodes CDR1 SNHLY and CDR2 FYNNEI. J gave up 8 bases and V 7 bases, and 8 bases lay outside the gene matches.